The 31 T cell receptor beta chains given below trace back to one sample, sequenced in a study of long-term antiretroviral therapy in people with HIV. Sequencing used immunoSEQ v3.0 at survey level. Profiling relied on immunoSEQ multiplex PCR, and the TCRdb table lists in-frame clones only, not all of them. The profile covers about 16,000 clones, with about 71% appearing a single time and roughly 15% taken by the ten largest. The sequences come from unsorted PBMCs, collected 1.5 years before starting antiretroviral therapy. These receptors were taken from a woman aged 50 to 65 with HIV.

This chain uses TRBV29-1 with TRBJ2-3; the D is unclear. CDR3 length: 13 residues. The ends were cut back, 5 bases at V and 4 bases at J, with 13 bases in the middle. Germline lookup yields CDR1 SQVTM and CDR2 ANQGSEA. In DNA form, the CDR3 reads TGCAGCGTTATAGGGTTCTCTTCAGATACGCAGTATTTT. Protein: CSVIGFSSDTQYF.

This clone came up once. The chain recombines TRBV30 with TRBJ1-1; 8 bases line up with TRBD1. Germline V lookup: CDR1 GTSNPN, CDR2 SVGIG (reference sequence). The length of the CDR3 is 16 residues. V shed 2 bases and J 0 bases; nucleotides not matched to a gene: 8. The CDR3 reads CAWSSGQGTMNTEAFF. CDR3 DNA sequence: TGTGCCTGGAGTTCCGGACAGGGAACCATGAACACTGAAGCTTTCTTT.

A few counts support this clone. The chain recombines TRBV7-2 with TRBJ1-2; D gene uncertain. Germline V gene lookup returns CDR1 SGHTA and CDR2 FQGNSA. The CDR3 totals 16 residues. The V gene lost 2 bases and the J gene lost 0 bases, with 13 bases spanning the gap. The CDR3: CASSLNMAVANYGYTF. DNA of the CDR3: TGTGCCAGCAGCTTAAATATGGCGGTCGCTAACTATGGCTACACCTTC. The variable domain in full, with the rest retrieved from reference TRBV7-2 and TRBJ1-2, is GAGVSQSPSNKVTEKGKDVELRCDPISGHTALYWYRQSLGQGLEFLIYFQGNSAPDKSGLPSDRFSAERTGGSVSTLTIQRTQQEDSAVYLCASSLNMAVANYGYTFGSGTRLTVV.

The V call is TRBV25-1, the J call TRBJ2-5; 9 nucleotides line up with TRBD2. CDR3 length: 15 amino acids. After removal of 5 bases from V and 5 bases from J, the junction contained 9 bases not matched to a gene. Germline CDR1 and CDR2: MGHDK and SYGVNS. CDR3 amino acids: CASSPLGGGAETQYF. The CDR3 DNA is TGTGCCAGCAGTCCCCTTGGCGGGGGGGCGGAGACCCAGTACTTC.

The chain is built from TRBV14 and TRBJ1-2, with TRBD1 identical over 9 bases. Germline CDR1 SGHDN, CDR2 FVKESK. The CDR3 is 17 residues long. With V trimmed by 3 bases and J by 1 base, 9 bases remained unmatched. As DNA, the CDR3 is TGTGCCAGCAGCCAGACCGGGACAGGGCTATATAACTATGGCTACACCTTC. This translates into CASSQTGTGLYNYGYTF.

V usage is TRBV5-1 and J usage is TRBJ2-3; possibly TRBD2 for D (6 bases). The length of the CDR3 is 13 residues. V was cut by 5 bases and J by 3 bases, with 10 bases left in between. Germline CDR1 SGHRS, CDR2 YFSETQ. This CDR3 is CASRTEGTDTQYF. DNA for the CDR3: TGCGCCAGCAGAACGGAGGGGACAGATACGCAGTATTTT.

This chain connects TRBV7-9 to TRBJ1-2, with 9 bases matching TRBD1. The CDR3 spans 14 residues. The germline CDR1 and CDR2 sequences are SEHNR and FQNEAQ (reference sequence). The V gene end was trimmed by 4 bases and the J gene end by 8 bases; junction bases not matched to a gene: 8. The CDR3 nucleotides read TGTGCCAGCAGCTCGGACAGGGGCATACGAGGCTACACCTTC. Its protein product is CASSSDRGIRGYTF.

The gene calls are TRBV11-2 and TRBJ1-1; D might be TRBD1 (6 bases). The CDR3 loop spans 14 amino acids. The V end was cut by 5 bases, the J end by 5 bases, with 15 bases between. Germline CDR1 reads SGHAT; CDR2 reads FQNNGV. For the CDR3, the DNA is TGTGCCAGCAGCGCCCGATGGGGGCGGACTGAAGCTTTCTTT. As protein: CASSARWGRTEAFF.

This clone occurred once. The gene calls are TRBV29-1 and TRBJ2-3, with 7 bases identical to TRBD2. J lost 3 bases, V lost 7 bases, and 10 bases had no gene match. Per germline, CDR1 SQVTM and CDR2 ANQGSEA. This CDR3 spans 14 amino acids. The CDR3, as DNA: TGCAGCGCTGTCCGGGGGGTGGGTACAGATACGCAGTATTTT. Residues: CSAVRGVGTDTQYF.

This chain uses TRBV9 with TRBJ2-4, with D unclear. V lost 0 bases, J lost 0 bases, and 7 bases lay in between. The CDR3 consists of 15 residues. CDR1 is SGDLS and CDR2 is YYNGEE in the germline V gene. The CDR3 sequence: CASSVDSLAKNIQYF. DNA for the CDR3: TGTGCCAGCAGCGTAGATAGCCTAGCCAAAAACATTCAGTACTTC.

V and J are TRBV29-1 and TRBJ1-1, with a weak D call TRBD1 (5 bases). V lost 4 bases and J 2 bases, leaving 11 bases between the germline ends. The CDR3 is 13 residues long. Looked up from germline, CDR1 is SQVTM and CDR2 is ANQGSEA. The CDR3 region has the DNA TGCAGCGTTGGCCAGGGACTAAACACTGAAGCTTTCTTT. Translation gives CSVGQGLNTEAFF. The whole variable domain, filled in from reference TRBV29-1 and TRBJ1-1, reads SAVISQKPSRDICQRGTSLTIQCQVDSQVTMMFWYRQQPGQSLTLIATANQGSEATYESGFVIDKFPISRPNLTFSTLTVSNMSPEDSSIYLCSVGQGLNTEAFFGQGTRLTVV.

This sequence joins TRBV5-5 and TRBJ2-1; D is undetermined. Germline assignment: CDR1 SGHKS and CDR2 YYEKEE (reference sequence). With 4 bases removed from V and 2 bases from J, the gap between germline ends came to 7 bases. The CDR3 sequence is 13 residues long. The CDR3 protein is CASSEDTYNEQFF. The CDR3 nucleotides are TGTGCCAGCAGCGAAGACACCTACAATGAGCAGTTCTTC.

The rearrangement joins TRBV4-2 to TRBJ1-6; TRBD1 might be the D (5 bases). This CDR3 contains 16 residues. V was shortened by 0 bases and J by 5 bases, with 11 bases between the two germline ends. CDR1 and CDR2 from the germline V gene are LGHNA and YNFKEQ. CDR3 amino acids: CASSQEGRVDNSPLHF. The CDR3 nucleotides read TGTGCCAGCAGCCAAGAGGGCAGGGTCGATAATTCACCCCTCCACTTT.

This clone has only one observation. The genes are TRBV30 and TRBJ1-6; 10 positions match TRBD1. Per germline, CDR1 GTSNPN and CDR2 SVGIG (reference sequence). The J segment lost 8 bases and the V segment lost 0 bases, leaving 1 base of the junction unmatched. This CDR3 contains 14 residues. For the CDR3, the DNA is TGTGCCTGGAGTGTAGGGACAGGGGATTCACCCCTCCACTTT. As protein: CAWSVGTGDSPLHF.

The chain has TRBV6-5 and TRBJ1-6, with 11 bases lining up with TRBD1. The CDR3 length is 16 residues. Germline loops: CDR1 MNHEY, CDR2 SVGAGI. V dropped 0 bases and J dropped 7; count of bases not matched to a gene: 2. This chain's CDR3 is CASSYSGTGGNSPLHF. The CDR3 region has the DNA TGTGCCAGCAGTTACTCCGGGACAGGGGGAAATTCACCCCTCCACTTT.

This clone was seen a few times. The chain uses TRBV6-5 and TRBJ1-5; TRBD1 is a possible D gene (6 bases). The CDR3 covers 15 residues. V shed 2 bases and J shed 6 bases, with 14 bases lying between them. CDR1 is MNHEY and CDR2 is SVGAGI in the germline V gene. CDR3 loop: CASSYDVGGSQPQHF. The CDR3 region has the DNA TGTGCCAGCAGTTACGATGTAGGGGGGAGTCAGCCCCAGCATTTT.

The V and J genes are TRBV6-6 and TRBJ2-1; D unresolved. The length of the CDR3 is 12 residues. Germline CDR1 is MNHNY and CDR2 is SVGAGI (reference sequence). V dropped 7 bases and J dropped 5 bases, with 9 bases sitting between them. The CDR3 DNA reads as TGTGCCAGCACCGCCGCGCACAATGAGCAGTTCTTC. This gives the protein CASTAAHNEQFF.

The chain employs TRBV18 and TRBJ1-3; perhaps TRBD1 as D (5 bases). Germline V gene data show CDR1 as KGHSH and CDR2 as LQKENI. The CDR3 is 12 residues long. Trimming shortened V by 3 bases and J by 8 bases, and 8 bases separated the two germline ends. CDR3 bases: TGTGCCAGCTCACCGCAGGGACACACCATATATTTT. Encoded protein: CASSPQGHTIYF.

This clone was seen a single time. The V gene is TRBV7-8, the J gene TRBJ1-1; unclear D gene. Trimming shortened V by 5 bases and J by 0 bases, and 7 bases separated the two germline ends. The germline V gene encodes CDR1 SGHVS and CDR2 FQNEAQ. The CDR3 consists of 13 residues. The CDR3 nucleotides read TGTGCCAGCAGCAAACGGATGAACACTGAAGCTTTCTTT. As protein: CASSKRMNTEAFF.

This chain uses TRBV29-1 with TRBJ2-5, with TRBD1 as a possible D gene (6 bases). Trimming shortened V by 7 bases and J by 5 bases, and 20 bases separated the two germline ends. Germline V gene lookup returns CDR1 SQVTM and CDR2 ANQGSEA. This CDR3 has 14 amino acids. This chain's CDR3 is CSAKGVLEAETQYF. The CDR3 region has the DNA TGCAGCGCGAAGGGGGTACTAGAGGCCGAGACCCAGTACTTC.

The chain couples TRBV6-1 to TRBJ1-5, with unresolved D. The CDR3 is made up of 13 amino acids. CDR1 MNHNS and CDR2 SASEGT come from the germline V gene. V was shortened by 2 bases and J by 4 bases, with 6 bases between the two germline ends. The CDR3 protein is CASSEHSNQPQHF. In DNA form, the CDR3 reads TGTGCCAGCAGTGAACATTCTAATCAGCCCCAGCATTTT.

The rearrangement uses TRBV30 and TRBJ1-1; D not resolved. Trimming pared 3 bases from V and 0 bases from J, leaving 14 bases between. The CDR3 has 15 amino acids. The germline gives CDR1 GTSNPN, CDR2 SVGIG (reference sequence). The CDR3 DNA reads TGTGCCTGGAGAGAACTACGGGGATTGAACACTGAAGCTTTCTTT. Its translation is CAWRELRGLNTEAFF.

The chain combines TRBV10-3 with TRBJ1-5; tentative D call: TRBD1 (5 bases). Germline V gives CDR1 ENHRY, CDR2 SYGVKD. V was cut by 6 bases and J by 7 bases, with 13 bases left in between. The CDR3 extends over 13 amino acids. In DNA, the CDR3 is TGTGCCATCAGCGGACAAGAAAGCCAGCCCCAGCATTTT. It encodes CAISGQESQPQHF.

This chain links TRBV19 with TRBJ2-2; D remains ambiguous. CDR1 and CDR2 (germline): LNHDA, SQIVND (reference sequence). CDR3 length: 15 residues. V dropped 1 base and J dropped 6 bases, with 12 bases sitting between them. The CDR3 DNA sequence: TGTGCCAGTAGTATAGTGGGCACCTATCCCGGGGAGCTGTTTTTT. Its translation: CASSIVGTYPGELFF.

This clone was observed a few times. The genes are TRBV7-6 and TRBJ1-6, with 8 bases fitting TRBD1. Germline-derived CDR1 and CDR2 are SGHVS and FNYEAQ. The trim removed 10 bases at V and 7 bases at J, leaving 9 bases unmatched. The CDR3 length is 14 residues. The CDR3 bases are TGTGCCACCCAGCCCGGGACAGGAAATTCACCCCTCCACTTT. This gives the protein CATQPGTGNSPLHF.

This rearrangement joins TRBV6-6 to TRBJ2-3; 12 bases fit TRBD2. This CDR3 spans 16 amino acids. Trimming took 6 bases from V and 6 from J; bases not matched to a gene: 10. The V gene's germline CDR1 is MNHNY and CDR2 SVGAGI (reference sequence). CDR3 in amino acids: CASSRGTSGGTDTQYF. Written as DNA, the CDR3 is TGTGCCAGCAGCCGGGGTACTAGCGGGGGGACGGATACGCAGTATTTT.

This chain links TRBV7-3 with TRBJ2-6, with a possible D match to TRBD1 (6 bases). The CDR3 contains 15 residues. V lost 3 bases and J lost 4, with 10 bases in between. The germline gives CDR1 SGHTA, CDR2 FQGTGA. The CDR3 bases are TGTGCCAGCAGCTTCACAGGGAGCGGGGCCAACGTCCTGACTTTC. Translated: CASSFTGSGANVLTF.

The rearrangement uses TRBV18 and TRBJ2-2, with D possibly matching TRBD1 (6 bases). The CDR3 spans 17 residues. The V and J ends lost 2 bases and 4 bases respectively, with 17 bases between them. Germline loops: CDR1 KGHSH, CDR2 LQKENI. CDR3 nucleotide sequence: TGTGCCAGCTCACCATTGAAGGCAGGGGTTCCCACCGGGGAGCTGTTTTTT. Protein product: CASSPLKAGVPTGELFF.

V and J are TRBV5-1 and TRBJ1-1, with D uncertain. Germline V CDR1 and CDR2: SGHRS, YFSETQ. The CDR3 sequence is 13 residues long. V dropped 0 bases and J dropped 5 bases, with 8 bases sitting between them. CDR3 nucleotide sequence: TGCGCCAGCAGCTTGGGAGGTGGGACTGAAGCTTTCTTT. Its protein is CASSLGGGTEAFF.

This sequence joins TRBV29-1 and TRBJ2-1, with D unclear. Trimming shortened V by 4 bases and J by 8 bases, and 12 bases separated the two germline ends. Germline CDR1 SQVTM, CDR2 ANQGSEA. The CDR3 is 12 residues long. CDR3 DNA sequence: TGCAGCGTTGCGGTACAACTCGATGAGCAGTTCTTC. Its translation: CSVAVQLDEQFF.

The chain employs TRBV27 and TRBJ2-6; either TRBD1 or TRBD2 may fit D (6 bases each). Trimming cost V 7 bases and J 1 base, with 23 bases left between them. CDR3 length: 19 amino acids. CDR1 is MNHEY and CDR2 is SMNVEV in the germline V gene (reference sequence). The CDR3 is CASKLQEVGAGSGANVLTF. CDR3 DNA: TGTGCCAGCAAACTACAGGAGGTGGGGGCGGGATCTGGGGCCAACGTCCTGACTTTC.